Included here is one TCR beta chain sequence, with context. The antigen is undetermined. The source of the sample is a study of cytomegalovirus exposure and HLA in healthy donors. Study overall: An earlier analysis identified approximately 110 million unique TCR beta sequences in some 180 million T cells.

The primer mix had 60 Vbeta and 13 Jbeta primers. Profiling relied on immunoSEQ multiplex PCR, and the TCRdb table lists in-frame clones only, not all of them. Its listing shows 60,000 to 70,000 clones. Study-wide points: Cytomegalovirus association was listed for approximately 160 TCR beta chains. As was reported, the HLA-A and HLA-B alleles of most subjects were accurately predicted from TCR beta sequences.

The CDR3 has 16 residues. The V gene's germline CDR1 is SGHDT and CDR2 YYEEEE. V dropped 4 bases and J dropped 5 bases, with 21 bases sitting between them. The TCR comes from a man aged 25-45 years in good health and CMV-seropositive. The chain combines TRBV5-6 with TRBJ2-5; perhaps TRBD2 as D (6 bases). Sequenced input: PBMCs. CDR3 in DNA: TGTGCCAGCAGCCTAAGAAAAAGGGACTCCCGGGAGACCCAGTACTTC. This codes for CASSLRKRDSRETQYF. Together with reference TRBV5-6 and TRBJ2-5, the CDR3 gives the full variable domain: DAGVTQSPTHLIKTRGQQVTLRCSPKSGHDTVSWYQQALGQGPQFIFQYYEEEERQRGNFPDRFSGHQFPNYSSELNVNALLLGDSALYLCASSLRKRDSRETQYFGPGTRLLVL.